This entry concerns a single T cell receptor (beta chain). The antigen is unknown. This sample was taken from a study of cytomegalovirus exposure and HLA in healthy donors. For the study at large: Findings of an earlier analysis included some 120 million unique TCR beta sequences from some 180 million T cells. Study findings and constraints: Among donors in an Asian-associated ancestry cluster, a later analysis reportedly found fewer N-insertions than the roughly 610-donor mean. For TCR beta chains, V- and J-gene trimming was later linked to a missense DCLRE1C variant.

The CDR3 has 14 residues. Germline assignment: CDR1 SGHVS and CDR2 FQNEAQ. The V gene lost 3 bases and the J gene lost 0 bases, with 9 bases spanning the gap. PCR employed 60 Vbeta and 13 Jbeta primers. Sequenced by immunoSEQ multiplex PCR; TCRdb stores in-frame clones only, minus some. The table shows about 220,000 clones, with about 80% occurring only once. This chain connects TRBV7-8 to TRBJ2-7; D may be TRBD2 (5 bases). The sample was PBMCs. The source of this sequence is a man younger than 35 in good health and CMV-seronegative. CDR3 in DNA: TGTGCCAGCAGCTTGTCCGGGGTCTCCTACGAGCAGTACTTC. Protein: CASSLSGVSYEQYF. The full variable domain, its missing parts supplied by reference TRBV7-8 and TRBJ2-7, is GAGVSQSPRYKVAKRGQDVALRCDPISGHVSLFWYQQALGQGPEFLTYFQNEAQLDKSGLPSDRFFAERPEGSVSTLKIQRTQQEDSAVYLCASSLSGVSYEQYFGPGTRLTVT.